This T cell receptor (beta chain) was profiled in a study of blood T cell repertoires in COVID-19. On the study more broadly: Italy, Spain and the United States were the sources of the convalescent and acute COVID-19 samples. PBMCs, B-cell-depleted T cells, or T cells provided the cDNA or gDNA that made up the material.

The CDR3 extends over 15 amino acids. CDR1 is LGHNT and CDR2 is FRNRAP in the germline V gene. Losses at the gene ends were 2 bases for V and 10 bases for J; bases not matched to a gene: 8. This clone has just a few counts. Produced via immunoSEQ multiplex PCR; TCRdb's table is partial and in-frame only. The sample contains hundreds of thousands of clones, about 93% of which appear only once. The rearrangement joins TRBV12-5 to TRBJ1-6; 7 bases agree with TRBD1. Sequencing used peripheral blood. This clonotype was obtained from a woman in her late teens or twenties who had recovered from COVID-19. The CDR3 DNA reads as TGTGCTAGTGGTTTGTCTCGGCAGGGGGGATCACCCCTCCACTTT. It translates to CASGLSRQGGSPLHF.